Listed below are T cell receptor beta chains from one sample, sequenced in a study of cytomegalovirus exposure and HLA in healthy donors. Method: immunoSEQ multiplex PCR; TCRdb's copy keeps in-frame clones and lacks some. The sample records more than 95,000 clones, 70% to 80% being singletons. Sequenced: PBMCs. The receptor source for this set is a man between 25 and 39 years old in good health and CMV-seropositive. CDR3s include the opening cysteine and the closing phenylalanine or tryptophan. The D gene is left open where the match is weak. Expanded clones are given a class, and other clones once, few, many or no size at all.

v_gene	len	j_gene	d_gene	abundance	CDR3nt	CDR3aa
TRBV28	18	TRBJ1-5	-	medium-sized	TGTGCCAGCAGTCCACTGGGTGGGAGACTAAATAGCAATCAGCCCCAGCATTTT	CASSPLGGRLNSNQPQHF
TRBV7-2	14	TRBJ2-1	TRBD2	-	TGTGCCAGCAGCCCCAGGACTAGCGACAATGAGCAGTTCTTC	CASSPRTSDNEQFF
TRBV5-4	12	TRBJ2-7	-	-	TGTGCCAGCAGCGTCCGACTTAGGGAGCAGTACTTC	CASSVRLREQYF
TRBV25-1	16	TRBJ1-4	-	-	TGTGCCAGCAGTGATCGACTGGACAGCGCTAATGAAAAACTGGTTTTT	CASSDRLDSANEKLVF
TRBV10-3	12	TRBJ2-1	-	-	TGTGCCATCAGTGAGCCAGGTAATGAGCAGTTCTTC	CAISEPGNEQFF
TRBV7-9	17	TRBJ2-6	TRBD1	-	TGTTCCAGCAGCAAGGGACAGGGGGCGCCGGGGGCCAACGTCCTGACTTTC	CSSSKGQGAPGANVLTF
TRBV5-4	17	TRBJ2-2	-	-	TGTGCCAGCAGCCCCCTCGGGGTGGGAGCGAGGACCGGGGAGCTGTTTTTT	CASSPLGVGARTGELFF
TRBV5-6	17	TRBJ1-2	TRBD1	once	TGTGCCAGCAGCTTGCCGGACAGGGCAAGTCATAACTATGGCTACACCTTC	CASSLPDRASHNYGYTF
TRBV25-1	13	TRBJ2-7	-	-	TGTGCCACCTCACGGGACAACGGCTACGAGCAGTACTTC	CATSRDNGYEQYF
TRBV5-5	16	TRBJ2-2	-	few	TGTGCCAGCAGCTTGGTTCCAGGGTCGGGCACCGGGGAGCTGTTTTTT	CASSLVPGSGTGELFF
TRBV4-1	16	TRBJ2-1	-	-	TGCGCCAGCAGCCAAGATAATTGGGGACTTTACAATGAGCAGTTCTTC	CASSQDNWGLYNEQFF
TRBV29-1	16	TRBJ2-1	-	-	TGCAGCGTCGCCCGGAAACCCACAGGTCCCTACAATGAGCAGTTCTTC	CSVARKPTGPYNEQFF
TRBV5-1	17	TRBJ2-5	-	once	TGCGCCAGCAGCTTGGGCAGGGATGGCCGACTCCAAGAGACCCAGTACTTC	CASSLGRDGRLQETQYF
TRBV2	15	TRBJ1-5	TRBD1	-	TGTGCCAGCAGTGCCAGGACAGGGGGCAATCAGCCCCAGCATTTT	CASSARTGGNQPQHF
TRBV6-5	14	TRBJ2-1	-	-	TGTGCCACCAAACCAGGGGAAGAGGGTAATGAGCAGTTCTTC	CATKPGEEGNEQFF
TRBV11-1	13	TRBJ2-3	-	-	TGTGCCAGCAGCTTGTTCGGCACAGATACGCAGTATTTT	CASSLFGTDTQYF
TRBV28	14	TRBJ2-7	TRBD2	-	TGTGCCAGCAGCCGTGCCGGGACTAGTTACGAGCAGTACTTC	CASSRAGTSYEQYF
TRBV27	17	TRBJ2-1	-	-	TGTGCCAGCAGTTCGTTAATGGAGCGAGAATTTAACAATGAGCAGTTCTTC	CASSSLMEREFNNEQFF
TRBV7-8	15	TRBJ2-3	-	-	TGTGCCAGCAGCTCCCGGGGCGGGATCACAGATACGCAGTATTTT	CASSSRGGITDTQYF
TRBV9	14	TRBJ2-1	-	-	TGTGCCAGCAGCGTTATTCCGGGTAGCGATGAGCAGTTCTTC	CASSVIPGSDEQFF
TRBV7-3	16	TRBJ2-5	TRBD1	few	TGTGCCAGCAGTTCGAGTCCCCGGGACAGCCAAGAGACCCAGTACTTC	CASSSSPRDSQETQYF
TRBV5-8	12	TRBJ2-7	-	-	TGTGCCAGCAGTTTAACAGCCTACGAGCAGTACTTC	CASSLTAYEQYF
TRBV18	13	TRBJ2-7	-	few	TGTGCCAGCTCCTATTTACAGGGATACGAGCAGTACTTC	CASSYLQGYEQYF
TRBV6-6	13	TRBJ2-7	-	-	TGTGCCAGCAGTTACTCGGCAAGCTACGAGCAGTACTTC	CASSYSASYEQYF
TRBV28	14	TRBJ2-3	-	-	TGTGCCAGCAGTTTGGGCGCAGTTACAGATACGCAGTATTTT	CASSLGAVTDTQYF
TRBV7-3	15	TRBJ2-3	-	-	TGTGCCAGCAGCTTAATGGGACTCAACACAGATACGCAGTATTTT	CASSLMGLNTDTQYF
TRBV7-3	15	TRBJ2-1	TRBD1	-	TGTGCCAGCAGACGTACAGGGGGAATGGGTGAAGGGCAGTTCTTC	CASRRTGGMGEGQFF
TRBV18	16	TRBJ1-3	TRBD1	-	TGTGCCAGCTCATCAAGGCAGGGGGGCCCTGGAAACACCATATATTTT	CASSSRQGGPGNTIYF
TRBV7-2	14	TRBJ2-2	TRBD1	-	TGTGCCAGCAGCTGGGACAGGGGCCAGGGGGAGCTGTTTTTT	CASSWDRGQGELFF
TRBV18	15	TRBJ2-6	-	-	TGTGCCAGCTCACCAACGGTCTCTGGGGCCAACGGCCTGACTTTC	CASSPTVSGANGLTF
TRBV7-2	16	TRBJ1-4	-	-	TGTGCCAGCAGCTTAGTAAGGTCGGGGGAATCTGAAAAACTGTTTTTT	CASSLVRSGESEKLFF
TRBV19	14	TRBJ2-1	-	-	TGTGCCAGTAGTATAGCGGGGGTAGTCGATGAGCAGTTCTTC	CASSIAGVVDEQFF
TRBV6-4	16	TRBJ2-5	-	-	TGTGCCAGCAGCAACCCCGGGGGTCCCTCCCAAGAGACCCAGTACTTC	CASSNPGGPSQETQYF
TRBV9	16	TRBJ2-3	TRBD2	-	TGTGCCAGCAGCGTAGAAGGTGGCGGGGGGGCAGATACGCAGTATTTT	CASSVEGGGGADTQYF
TRBV2	12	TRBJ2-3	-	-	TGTGCCAGCAGTGGAGGGGGAGATACGCAGTATTTT	CASSGGGDTQYF
TRBV4-3	16	TRBJ1-4	-	-	TGCGCCAGCAGCCAAGCACCAGGGAGGGTGGATGAAAAACTGTTTTTT	CASSQAPGRVDEKLFF
TRBV29-1	14	TRBJ2-2	-	-	TGCAGCGTTGTACCCAGCGAGAACACCGGGGAGCTGTTTTTT	CSVVPSENTGELFF
TRBV11-2	16	TRBJ2-3	TRBD2	few	TGTGCCAGCAGCTTAGAGTCACTAGCGGTGACAGATACGCAGTATTTT	CASSLESLAVTDTQYF
TRBV5-8	14	TRBJ1-2	-	-	TGTGCCAGCAGCTATGATCGGGGGAGGAAAGGCTACACCTTC	CASSYDRGRKGYTF
TRBV4-3	14	TRBJ2-7	-	-	TGCGCCAGCAGCCAGTATAAGGGGACCTACGAGCAGTACTTC	CASSQYKGTYEQYF